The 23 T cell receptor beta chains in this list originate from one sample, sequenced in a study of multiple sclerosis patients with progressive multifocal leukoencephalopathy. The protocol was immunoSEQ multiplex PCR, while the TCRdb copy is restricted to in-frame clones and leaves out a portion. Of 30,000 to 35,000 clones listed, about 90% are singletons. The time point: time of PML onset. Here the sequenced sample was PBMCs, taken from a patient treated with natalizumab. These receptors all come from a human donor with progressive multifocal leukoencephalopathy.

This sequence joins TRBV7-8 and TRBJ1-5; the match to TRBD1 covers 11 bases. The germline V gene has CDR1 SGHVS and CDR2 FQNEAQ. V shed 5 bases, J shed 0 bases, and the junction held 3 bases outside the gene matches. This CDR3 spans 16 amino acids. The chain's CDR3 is CASSGQGAYSNQPQHF. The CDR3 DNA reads TGTGCCAGCAGCGGACAGGGGGCTTATAGCAATCAGCCCCAGCATTTT.

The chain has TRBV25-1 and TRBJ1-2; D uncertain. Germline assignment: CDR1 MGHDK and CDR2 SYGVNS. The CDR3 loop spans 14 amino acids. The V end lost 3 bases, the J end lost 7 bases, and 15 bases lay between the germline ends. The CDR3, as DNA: TGTGCCAGCAGTGAGGTGGGTAGCTATCGTGGCTACACCTTC. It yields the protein CASSEVGSYRGYTF.

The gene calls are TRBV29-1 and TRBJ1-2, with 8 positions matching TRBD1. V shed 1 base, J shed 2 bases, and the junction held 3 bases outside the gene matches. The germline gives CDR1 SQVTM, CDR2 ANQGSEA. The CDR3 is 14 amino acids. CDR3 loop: CSVEGTGLNYGYTF. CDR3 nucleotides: TGCAGCGTTGAAGGGACAGGGCTAAACTATGGCTACACCTTC.

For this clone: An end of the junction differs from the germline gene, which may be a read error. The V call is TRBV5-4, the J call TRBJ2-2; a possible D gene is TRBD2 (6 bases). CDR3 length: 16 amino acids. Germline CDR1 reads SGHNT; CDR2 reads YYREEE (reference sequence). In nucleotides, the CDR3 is TGTGCCAGCAGCTTGCGGGGATTAGCGGACACCCGGGAGCTGTTTTTT. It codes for CASSLRGLADTRELFF. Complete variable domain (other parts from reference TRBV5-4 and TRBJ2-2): ETGVTQSPTHLIKTRGQQVTLRCSSQSGHNTVSWYQQALGQGPQFIFQYYREEENGRGNFPPRFSGLQFPNYSSELNVNALELDDSALYLCASSLRGLADTRELFFGEGSRLTVL.

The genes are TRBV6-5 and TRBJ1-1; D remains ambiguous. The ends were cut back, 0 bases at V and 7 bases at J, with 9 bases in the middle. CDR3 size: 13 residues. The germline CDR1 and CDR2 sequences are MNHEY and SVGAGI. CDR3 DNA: TGTGCCAGCAGTTACTCGAATCGGGGTGAAGCTTTCTTT. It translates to CASSYSNRGEAFF.

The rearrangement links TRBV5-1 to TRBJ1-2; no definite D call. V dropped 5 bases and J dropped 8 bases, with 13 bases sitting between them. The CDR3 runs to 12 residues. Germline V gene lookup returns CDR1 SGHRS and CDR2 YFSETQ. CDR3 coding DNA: TGCGCCAGCAGATCGGGGTCTTGGGGCTACACCTTC. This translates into CASRSGSWGYTF.

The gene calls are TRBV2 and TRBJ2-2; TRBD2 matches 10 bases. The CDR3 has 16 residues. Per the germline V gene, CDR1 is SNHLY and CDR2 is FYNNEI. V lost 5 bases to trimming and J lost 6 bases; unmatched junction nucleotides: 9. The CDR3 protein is CASSSTAGGPPGELFF. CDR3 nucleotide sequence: TGTGCCAGCAGTTCTACAGCGGGAGGGCCCCCCGGGGAGCTGTTTTTT.

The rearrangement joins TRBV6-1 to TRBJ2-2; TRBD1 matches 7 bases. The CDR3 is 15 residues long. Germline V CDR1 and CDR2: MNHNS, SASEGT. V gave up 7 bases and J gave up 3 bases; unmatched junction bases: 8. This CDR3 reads CASTTGAADTGELFF. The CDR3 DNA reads TGTGCCAGCACAACAGGGGCCGCGGACACCGGGGAGCTGTTTTTT.

CDR3 DNA: TGCGCCAGCAGCCAAGATGTGGCCAGCACCTACGAGCAGTACTTC. Translation gives CASSQDVASTYEQYF. This chain joins TRBV4-3 and TRBJ2-7; D unclear. V lost 0 bases, J lost 2 bases, and 11 bases lay in between. Germline CDR1 and CDR2: LGHNA and YSLEER. This CDR3 comprises 15 residues.

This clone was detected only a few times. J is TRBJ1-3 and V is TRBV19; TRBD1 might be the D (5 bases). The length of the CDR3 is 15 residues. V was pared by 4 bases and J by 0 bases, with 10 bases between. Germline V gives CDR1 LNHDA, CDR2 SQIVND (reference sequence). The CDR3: CASSTTGFSGNTIYF. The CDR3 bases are TGTGCCAGTAGTACAACAGGTTTCTCTGGAAACACCATATATTTT.

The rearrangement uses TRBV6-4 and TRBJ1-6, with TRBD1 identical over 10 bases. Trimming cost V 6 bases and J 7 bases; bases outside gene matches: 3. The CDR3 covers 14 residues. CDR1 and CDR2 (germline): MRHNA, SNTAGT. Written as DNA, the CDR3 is TGTGCCAGCAGCCTGACAGGGGGCAATTCACCCCTCCACTTT. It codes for CASSLTGGNSPLHF.

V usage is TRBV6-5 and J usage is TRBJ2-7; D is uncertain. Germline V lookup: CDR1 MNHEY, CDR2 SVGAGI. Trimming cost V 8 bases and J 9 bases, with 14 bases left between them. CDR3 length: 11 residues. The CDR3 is CASGPPHGQYF. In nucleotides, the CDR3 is TGTGCCAGCGGTCCCCCTCACGGGCAGTACTTC.

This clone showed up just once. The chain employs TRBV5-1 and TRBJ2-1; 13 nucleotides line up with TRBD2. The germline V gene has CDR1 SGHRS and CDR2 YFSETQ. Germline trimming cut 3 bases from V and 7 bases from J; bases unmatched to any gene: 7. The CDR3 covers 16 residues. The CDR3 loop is CASSSGTSGTWNEQFF. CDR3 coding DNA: TGCGCCAGCAGCTCAGGGACTAGCGGGACTTGGAATGAGCAGTTCTTC.

The CDR3 DNA follows: TGTGCCAGCAGTCGTTCAGGGACGTTCGCGAACACCGGGGAGCTGTTTTTT. Translation gives CASSRSGTFANTGELFF. The chain uses TRBV27 and TRBJ2-2; D is possibly TRBD1 or TRBD2 (5 bases each). The CDR3 has 17 amino acids. V lost 5 bases, J lost 0 bases, and 16 bases lay in between. CDR1 is MNHEY and CDR2 is SMNVEV in the germline V gene (reference sequence).

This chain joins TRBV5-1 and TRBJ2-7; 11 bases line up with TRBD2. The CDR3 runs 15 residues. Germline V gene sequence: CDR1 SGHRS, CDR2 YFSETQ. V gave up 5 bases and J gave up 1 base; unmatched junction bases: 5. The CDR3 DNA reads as TGCGCCAGCAGGCAGGGACTAGCGGTATCCTACGAGCAGTACTTC. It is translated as CASRQGLAVSYEQYF.

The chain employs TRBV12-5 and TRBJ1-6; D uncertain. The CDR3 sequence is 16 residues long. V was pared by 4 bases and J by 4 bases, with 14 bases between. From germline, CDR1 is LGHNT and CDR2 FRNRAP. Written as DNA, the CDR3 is TGTGCTAGTGGTTCGGGTGACCCGGGGTATAATTCACCCCTCCACTTT. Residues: CASGSGDPGYNSPLHF.

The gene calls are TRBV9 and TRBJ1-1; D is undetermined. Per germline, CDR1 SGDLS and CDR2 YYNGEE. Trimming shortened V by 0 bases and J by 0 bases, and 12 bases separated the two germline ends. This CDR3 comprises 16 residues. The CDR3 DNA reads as TGTGCCAGCAGCGTAGGCCCCGGGTTAGTGAACACTGAAGCTTTCTTT. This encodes CASSVGPGLVNTEAFF. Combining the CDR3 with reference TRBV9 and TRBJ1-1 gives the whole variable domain DSGVTQTPKHLITATGQRVTLRCSPRSGDLSVYWYQQSLDQGLQFLIQYYNGEERAKGNILERFSAQQFPDLHSELNLSSLELGDSALYFCASSVGPGLVNTEAFFGQGTRLTVV.

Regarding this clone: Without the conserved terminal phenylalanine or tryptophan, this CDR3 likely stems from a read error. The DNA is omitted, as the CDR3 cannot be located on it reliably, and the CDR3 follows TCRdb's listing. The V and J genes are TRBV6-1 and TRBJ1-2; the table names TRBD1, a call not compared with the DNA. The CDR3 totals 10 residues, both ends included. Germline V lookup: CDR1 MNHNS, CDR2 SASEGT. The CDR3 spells CASGGQFSSV.

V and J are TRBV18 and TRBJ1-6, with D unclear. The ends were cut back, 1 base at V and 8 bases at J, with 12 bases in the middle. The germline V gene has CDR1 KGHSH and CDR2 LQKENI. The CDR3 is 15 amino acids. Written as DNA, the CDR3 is TGTGCCAGCTCACCACTGAGGACTCGTGATTCACCCCTCCACTTT. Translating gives CASSPLRTRDSPLHF. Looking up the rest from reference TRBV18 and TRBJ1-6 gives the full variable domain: NAGVMQNPRHLVRRRGQEARLRCSPMKGHSHVYWYRQLPEEGLKFMVYLQKENIIDESGMPKERFSAEFPKEGPSILRIQQVVRGDSAAYFCASSPLRTRDSPLHFGNGTRLTVT.

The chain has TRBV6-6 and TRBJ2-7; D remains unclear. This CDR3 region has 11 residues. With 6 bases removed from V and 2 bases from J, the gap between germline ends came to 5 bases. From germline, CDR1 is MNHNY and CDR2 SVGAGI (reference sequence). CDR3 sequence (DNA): TGTGCCAGCAGCGACCCCTACGAGCAGTACTTC. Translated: CASSDPYEQYF.

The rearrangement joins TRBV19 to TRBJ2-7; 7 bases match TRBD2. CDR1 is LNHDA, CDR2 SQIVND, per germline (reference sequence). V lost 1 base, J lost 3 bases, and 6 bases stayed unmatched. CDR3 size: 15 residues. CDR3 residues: CASSIVASGDYEQYF. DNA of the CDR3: TGTGCCAGTAGTATAGTTGCCAGCGGGGACTACGAGCAGTACTTC.

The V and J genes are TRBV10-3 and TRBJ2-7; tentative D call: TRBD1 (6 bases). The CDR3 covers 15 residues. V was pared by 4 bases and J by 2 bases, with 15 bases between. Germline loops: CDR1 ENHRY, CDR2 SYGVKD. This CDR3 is CAISGEWDNPYEQYF. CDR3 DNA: TGTGCCATCAGTGGGGAATGGGACAACCCCTACGAGCAGTACTTC.

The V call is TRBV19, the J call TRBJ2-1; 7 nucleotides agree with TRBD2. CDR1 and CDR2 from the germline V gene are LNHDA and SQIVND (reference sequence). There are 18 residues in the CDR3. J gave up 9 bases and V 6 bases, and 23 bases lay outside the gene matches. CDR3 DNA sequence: TGTGCCAGTAGCTCCCCCGGGGCGTCTAGCGGCCGGGGCGGTGAGCAGTTCTTC. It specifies CASSSPGASSGRGGEQFF.